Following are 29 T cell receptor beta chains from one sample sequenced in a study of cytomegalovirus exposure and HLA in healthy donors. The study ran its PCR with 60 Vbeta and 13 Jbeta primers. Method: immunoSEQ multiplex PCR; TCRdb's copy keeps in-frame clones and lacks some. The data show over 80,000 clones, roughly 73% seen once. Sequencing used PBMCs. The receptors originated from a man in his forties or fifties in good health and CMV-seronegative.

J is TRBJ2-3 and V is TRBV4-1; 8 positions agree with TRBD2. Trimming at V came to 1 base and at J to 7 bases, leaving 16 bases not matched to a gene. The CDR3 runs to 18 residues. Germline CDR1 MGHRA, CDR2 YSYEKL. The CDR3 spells CASSQVFPRGGIENTQYF. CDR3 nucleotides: TGCGCCAGCAGCCAAGTCTTTCCCCGCGGGGGGATTGAAAATACGCAGTATTTT.

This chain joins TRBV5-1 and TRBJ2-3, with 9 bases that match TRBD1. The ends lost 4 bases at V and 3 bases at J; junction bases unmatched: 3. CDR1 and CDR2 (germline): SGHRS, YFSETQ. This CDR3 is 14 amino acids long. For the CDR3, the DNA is TGCGCCAGCAGCGTCGGGACAGGGACAGATACGCAGTATTTT. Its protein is CASSVGTGTDTQYF.

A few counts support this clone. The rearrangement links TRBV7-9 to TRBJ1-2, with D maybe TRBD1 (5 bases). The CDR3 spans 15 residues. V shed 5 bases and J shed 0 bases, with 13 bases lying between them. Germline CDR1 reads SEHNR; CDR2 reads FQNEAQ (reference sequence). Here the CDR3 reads CASSPYMTANYGYTF. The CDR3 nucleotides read TGTGCCAGCAGCCCGTACATGACAGCTAACTATGGCTACACCTTC.

CDR3 bases: TGTGCCAGCAAACTAGGGCAAAATTCACCCCTCCACTTT. It translates to CASKLGQNSPLHF. This chain uses TRBV6-5 with TRBJ1-6; D remains ambiguous. Trimming pared 7 bases from V and 7 bases from J, leaving 11 bases between. CDR1 and CDR2 (germline): MNHEY, SVGAGI. The CDR3 contains 13 residues.

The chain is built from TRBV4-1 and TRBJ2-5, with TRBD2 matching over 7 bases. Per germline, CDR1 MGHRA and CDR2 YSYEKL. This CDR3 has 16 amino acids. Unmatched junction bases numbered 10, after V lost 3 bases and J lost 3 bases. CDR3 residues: CASSQGRGGREETQYF. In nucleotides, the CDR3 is TGCGCCAGCAGCCAGGGGCGCGGAGGGAGGGAAGAGACCCAGTACTTC.

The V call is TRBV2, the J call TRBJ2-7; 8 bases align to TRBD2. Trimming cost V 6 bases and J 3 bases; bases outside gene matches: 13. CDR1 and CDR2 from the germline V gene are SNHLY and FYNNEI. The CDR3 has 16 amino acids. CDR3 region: CASRAFRSGADYEQYF. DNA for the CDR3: TGTGCCAGCAGAGCGTTCCGTAGCGGGGCCGACTACGAGCAGTACTTC. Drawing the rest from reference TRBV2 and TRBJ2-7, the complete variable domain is EPEVTQTPSHQVTQMGQEVILRCVPISNHLYFYWYRQILGQKVEFLVSFYNNEISEKSEIFDDQFSVERPDGSNFTLKIRSTKLEDSAMYFCASRAFRSGADYEQYFGPGTRLTVT.

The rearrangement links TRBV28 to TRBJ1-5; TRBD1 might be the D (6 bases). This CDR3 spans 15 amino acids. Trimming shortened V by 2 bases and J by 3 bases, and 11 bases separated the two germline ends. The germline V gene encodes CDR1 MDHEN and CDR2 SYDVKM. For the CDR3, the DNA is TGTGCCAGCAGTTTAGGGGGCGGTAACAATCAGCCCCAGCATTTT. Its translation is CASSLGGGNNQPQHF.

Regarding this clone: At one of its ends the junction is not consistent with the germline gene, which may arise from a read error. CDR3 region: CASSLSRGATTEAFF. Here the CDR3 DNA reads TGTGCCAGCAGTTTATCTCGGGGGGCAACCACTGAAGCCTTCTTT. The chain links TRBV27 to TRBJ1-1, with D possibly being TRBD1 (6 bases). Germline V gives CDR1 MNHEY, CDR2 SMNVEV (reference sequence). The CDR3 totals 15 residues.

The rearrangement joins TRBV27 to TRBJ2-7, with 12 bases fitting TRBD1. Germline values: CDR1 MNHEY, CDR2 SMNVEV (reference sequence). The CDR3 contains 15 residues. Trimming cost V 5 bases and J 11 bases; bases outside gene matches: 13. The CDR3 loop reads CASSPLPRDRGREYF. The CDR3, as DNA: TGTGCCAGCAGTCCACTTCCCCGGGACAGGGGGCGGGAGTACTTC.

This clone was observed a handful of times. Here the CDR3 reads CASSLNPGGPGTQYF. The CDR3 DNA is TGTGCCAGCAGCTTAAACCCGGGGGGGCCTGGTACGCAGTATTTT. The rearrangement joins TRBV7-3 to TRBJ2-3, with TRBD2 matching over 8 bases. The CDR3 has 15 residues. Germline loops: CDR1 SGHTA, CDR2 FQGTGA. J lost 8 bases, V lost 1 base, and 8 bases had no gene match.

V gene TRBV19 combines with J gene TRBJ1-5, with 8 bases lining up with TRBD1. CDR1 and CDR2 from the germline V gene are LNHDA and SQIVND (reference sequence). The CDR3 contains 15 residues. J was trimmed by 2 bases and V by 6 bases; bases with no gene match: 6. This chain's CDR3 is CASRQDREGNQPQHF. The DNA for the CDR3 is TGTGCCAGTAGACAGGACAGGGAGGGCAATCAGCCCCAGCATTTT.

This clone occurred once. CDR3 nucleotides: TGTGCCAGTAGGGGCGCCAGGGGCCTTTCCGAGCAGTACTTC. It encodes CASRGARGLSEQYF. V is TRBV19 and J is TRBJ2-7; possibly TRBD1 for D (6 bases). Per the germline V gene, CDR1 is LNHDA and CDR2 is SQIVND (reference sequence). CDR3 size: 14 residues. V was cut by 6 bases and J by 6 bases, with 18 bases left in between. The full variable domain, its missing parts supplied by reference TRBV19 and TRBJ2-7, is DGGITQSPKYLFRKEGQNVTLSCEQNLNHDAMYWYRQDPGQGLRLIYYSQIVNDFQKGDIAEGYSVSREKKESFPLTVTSAQKNPTAFYLCASRGARGLSEQYFGPGTRLTVT.

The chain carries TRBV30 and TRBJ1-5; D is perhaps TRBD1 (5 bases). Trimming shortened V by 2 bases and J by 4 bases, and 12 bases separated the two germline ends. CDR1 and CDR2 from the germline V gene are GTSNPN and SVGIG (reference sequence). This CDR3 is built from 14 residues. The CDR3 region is CAWSLDTINQPQHF. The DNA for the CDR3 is TGTGCCTGGAGTCTGGACACTATTAATCAGCCCCAGCATTTT. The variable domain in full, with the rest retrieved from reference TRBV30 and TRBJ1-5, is SQTIHQWPATLVQPVGSPLSLECTVEGTSNPNLYWYRQAAGRGLQLLFYSVGIGQISSEVPQNLSASRPQDRQFILSSKKLLLSDSGFYLCAWSLDTINQPQHFGDGTRLSIL.

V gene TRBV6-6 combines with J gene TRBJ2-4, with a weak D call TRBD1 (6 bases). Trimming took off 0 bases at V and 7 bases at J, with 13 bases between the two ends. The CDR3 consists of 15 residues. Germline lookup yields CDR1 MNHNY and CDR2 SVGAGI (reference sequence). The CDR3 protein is CASSYSQDRLNIQYF. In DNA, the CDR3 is TGTGCCAGCAGTTACTCCCAAGACAGGCTGAACATTCAGTACTTC.

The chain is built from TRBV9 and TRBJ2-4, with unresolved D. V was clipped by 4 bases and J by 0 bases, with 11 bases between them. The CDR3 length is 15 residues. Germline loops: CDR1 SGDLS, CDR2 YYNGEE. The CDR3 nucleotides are TGTGCCAGCAGCTCCCGACGAGGAGCCAAAAACATTCAGTACTTC. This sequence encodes CASSSRRGAKNIQYF. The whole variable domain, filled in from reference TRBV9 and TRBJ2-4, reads DSGVTQTPKHLITATGQRVTLRCSPRSGDLSVYWYQQSLDQGLQFLIQYYNGEERAKGNILERFSAQQFPDLHSELNLSSLELGDSALYFCASSSRRGAKNIQYFGAGTRLSVL.

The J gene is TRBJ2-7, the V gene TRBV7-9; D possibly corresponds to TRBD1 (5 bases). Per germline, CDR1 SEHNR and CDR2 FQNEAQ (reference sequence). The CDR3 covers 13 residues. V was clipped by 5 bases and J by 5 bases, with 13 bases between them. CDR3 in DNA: TGTGCCAGCAGCCAAAGGGGCAGGGACGAGCAGTACTTC. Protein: CASSQRGRDEQYF.

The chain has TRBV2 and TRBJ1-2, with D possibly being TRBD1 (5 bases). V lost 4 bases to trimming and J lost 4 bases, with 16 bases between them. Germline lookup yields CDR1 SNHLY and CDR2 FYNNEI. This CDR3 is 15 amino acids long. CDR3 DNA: TGTGCCAGCAGTGCGGCTTTAGGGGACTTCTATGGCTACACCTTC. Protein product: CASSAALGDFYGYTF.

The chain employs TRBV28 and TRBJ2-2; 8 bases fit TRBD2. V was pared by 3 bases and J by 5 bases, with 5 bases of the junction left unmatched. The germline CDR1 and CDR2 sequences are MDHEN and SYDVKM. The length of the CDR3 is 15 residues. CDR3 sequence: CASSFGGGITGELFF. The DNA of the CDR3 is TGTGCCAGCAGTTTCGGCGGGGGGATTACCGGGGAGCTGTTTTTT.

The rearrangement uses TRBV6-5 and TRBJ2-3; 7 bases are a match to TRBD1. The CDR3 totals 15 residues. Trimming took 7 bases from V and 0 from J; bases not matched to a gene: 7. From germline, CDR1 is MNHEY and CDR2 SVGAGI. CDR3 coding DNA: TGTGCCAGCAATAAGGGGGCTTCTAGCACAGATACGCAGTATTTT. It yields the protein CASNKGASSTDTQYF.

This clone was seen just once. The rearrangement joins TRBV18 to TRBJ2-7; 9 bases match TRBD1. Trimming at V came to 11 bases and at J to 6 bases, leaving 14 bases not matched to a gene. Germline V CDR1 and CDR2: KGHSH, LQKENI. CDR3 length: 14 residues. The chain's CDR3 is CASSRETGGSEQYF. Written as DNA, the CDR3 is TGTGCCTCCTCGAGGGAGACAGGGGGGTCCGAGCAGTACTTC.

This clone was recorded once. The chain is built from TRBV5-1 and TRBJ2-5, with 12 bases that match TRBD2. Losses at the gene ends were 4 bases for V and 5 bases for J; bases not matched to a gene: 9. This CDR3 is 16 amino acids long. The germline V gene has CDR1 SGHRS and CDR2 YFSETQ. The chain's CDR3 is CASSPGLAGQGETQYF. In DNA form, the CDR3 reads TGCGCCAGCAGCCCAGGACTAGCGGGGCAGGGGGAGACCCAGTACTTC. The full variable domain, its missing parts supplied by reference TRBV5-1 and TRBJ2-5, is KAGVTQTPRYLIKTRGQQVTLSCSPISGHRSVSWYQQTPGQGLQFLFEYFSETQRNKGNFPGRFSGRQFSNSRSEMNVSTLELGDSALYLCASSPGLAGQGETQYFGPGTRLLVL.

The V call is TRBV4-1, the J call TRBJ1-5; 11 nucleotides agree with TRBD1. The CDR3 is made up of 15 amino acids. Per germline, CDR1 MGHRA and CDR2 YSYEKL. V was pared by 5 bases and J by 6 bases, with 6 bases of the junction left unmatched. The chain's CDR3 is CASSSWTGGSQPQHF. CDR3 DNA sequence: TGCGCCAGCAGCTCCTGGACAGGGGGCAGTCAGCCCCAGCATTTT.

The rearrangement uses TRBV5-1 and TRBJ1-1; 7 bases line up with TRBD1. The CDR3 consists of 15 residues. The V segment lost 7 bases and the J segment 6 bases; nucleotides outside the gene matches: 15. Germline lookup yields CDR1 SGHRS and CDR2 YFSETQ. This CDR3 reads CASGLHTGVFAEAFF. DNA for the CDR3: TGCGCCAGCGGCCTTCACACAGGGGTATTCGCTGAAGCTTTCTTT.

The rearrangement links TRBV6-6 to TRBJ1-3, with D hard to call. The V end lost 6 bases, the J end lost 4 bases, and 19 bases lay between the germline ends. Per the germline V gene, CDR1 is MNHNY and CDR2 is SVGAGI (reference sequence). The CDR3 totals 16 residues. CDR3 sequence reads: CASSPPIRGDGNTIYF. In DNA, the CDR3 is TGTGCCAGCAGCCCTCCCATCCGGGGAGACGGAAACACCATATATTTT.

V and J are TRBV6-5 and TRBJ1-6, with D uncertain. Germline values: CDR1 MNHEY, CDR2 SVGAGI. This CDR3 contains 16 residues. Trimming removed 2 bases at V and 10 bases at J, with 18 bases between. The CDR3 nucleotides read TGTGCCAGCAGTTACGGCGCTGGGGAGGGCAAGTCACCCCTCCACTTT. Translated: CASSYGAGEGKSPLHF.

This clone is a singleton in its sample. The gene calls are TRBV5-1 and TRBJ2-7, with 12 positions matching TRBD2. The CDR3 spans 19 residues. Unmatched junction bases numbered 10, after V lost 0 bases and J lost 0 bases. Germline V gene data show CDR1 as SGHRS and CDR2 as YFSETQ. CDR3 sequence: CASSLVGLAGGLRSYEQYF. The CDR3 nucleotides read TGCGCCAGCAGCTTGGTAGGGCTAGCGGGGGGGCTTCGCTCCTACGAGCAGTACTTC.

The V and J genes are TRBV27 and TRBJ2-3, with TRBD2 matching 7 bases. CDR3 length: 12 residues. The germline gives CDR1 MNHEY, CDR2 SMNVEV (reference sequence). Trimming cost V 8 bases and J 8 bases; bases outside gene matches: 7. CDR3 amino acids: CASGMRGGTQYF. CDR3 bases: TGTGCCAGCGGGATGCGCGGGGGTACGCAGTATTTT.

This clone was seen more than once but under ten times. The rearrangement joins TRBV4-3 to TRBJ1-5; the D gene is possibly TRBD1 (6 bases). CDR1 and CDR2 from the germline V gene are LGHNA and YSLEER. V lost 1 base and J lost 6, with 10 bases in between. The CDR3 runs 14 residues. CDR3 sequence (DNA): TGCGCCAGCAGCCAAGGGACAGCGTTTCAGCCCCAGCATTTT. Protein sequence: CASSQGTAFQPQHF.

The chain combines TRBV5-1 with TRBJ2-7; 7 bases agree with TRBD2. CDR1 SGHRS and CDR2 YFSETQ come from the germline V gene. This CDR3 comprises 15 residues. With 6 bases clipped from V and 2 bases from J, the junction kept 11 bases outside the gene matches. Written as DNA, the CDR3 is TGCGCCAGCACGGGGTTCGGGGAGGGACCCTACGAGCAGTACTTC. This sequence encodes CASTGFGEGPYEQYF. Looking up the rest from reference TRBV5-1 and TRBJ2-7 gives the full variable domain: KAGVTQTPRYLIKTRGQQVTLSCSPISGHRSVSWYQQTPGQGLQFLFEYFSETQRNKGNFPGRFSGRQFSNSRSEMNVSTLELGDSALYLCASTGFGEGPYEQYFGPGTRLTVT.